This is a list of T cell receptor beta chains from one sample in a study of blood T cell repertoires in COVID-19. Here immunoSEQ multiplex PCR was the method, and the copy in TCRdb shows in-frame clones only, minus some. The table records around 140,000 clones, approximately 87% of them present only once. The specimen was peripheral blood. The receptors were sampled from a woman aged 45-65 years with active or convalescent COVID-19. Each CDR3 is given with its conserved first and last residue. Fields, in order: D gene, clone size, J gene, CDR3 length, V gene, CDR3 protein, CDR3 DNA. D genes are given only for firm matches. Clone size, where shown, is once, few, many, or a class for clones that have expanded.

>NA|NA|TRBJ1-5|14|TRBV6-2/TRBV6-3
CASSYGGVNQPQHF
TGTGCCAGCAGTTACGGGGGGGTTAATCAGCCCCAGCATTTT
>NA|NA|TRBJ2-7|15|TRBV19
CASSPASDSRYEQYF
TGTGCCAGTAGTCCGGCCTCCGACAGCCGCTACGAGCAGTACTTC
>NA|NA|TRBJ2-7|11|TRBV20-1
CSVSGSYEQYF
TGCAGTGTGTCAGGGTCCTACGAGCAGTACTTC
>NA|NA|TRBJ2-7|14|TRBV30
CAWSVIGRDDEQYF
TGTGCCTGGAGTGTAATCGGGAGAGACGACGAGCAGTACTTC
>NA|NA|TRBJ2-1|16|TRBV11-2
CASTPLWGEIENEQFF
TGTGCCAGCACACCGCTGTGGGGGGAGATAGAAAATGAGCAGTTCTTC
>NA|NA|TRBJ2-3|17|TRBV10-3
CAISESKGRIGADTQYF
TGTGCCATCAGTGAGTCGAAAGGCAGGATAGGCGCAGATACGCAGTATTTT
>NA|once|TRBJ2-1|15|TRBV5-1
CASSRTGTLYNEQFF
TGCGCCAGCAGCCGAACCGGGACACTCTACAATGAGCAGTTCTTC
>NA|NA|TRBJ1-5|15|TRBV30
CAWSPGMLSNQPQHF
TGTGCCTGGAGTCCAGGGATGCTGAGCAATCAGCCCCAGCATTTT
>TRBD1|NA|TRBJ1-1|14|TRBV10-3
CAISEPGTGGNSFF
TGTGCCATCAGTGAGCCTGGGACAGGGGGTAACTCTTTCTTT
>TRBD1|NA|TRBJ1-1|15|TRBV3-1/TRBV3-2
CASSQRELGQTEAFF
TGTGCCAGCAGCCAACGCGAACTGGGACAGACTGAAGCTTTCTTT
>NA|NA|TRBJ1-2|14|TRBV7-2
CASSSPVSPSGYTF
TGTGCCAGCAGCTCTCCAGTTTCTCCTAGCGGCTACACCTTC
>NA|NA|TRBJ2-1|14|TRBV11-3
CASSEYSGGNEQFF
TGTGCCAGCAGCGAATACAGTGGCGGGAATGAGCAGTTCTTC
>TRBD1|NA|TRBJ1-1|14|TRBV6-4
CASRRDRLETEAFF
TGTGCCAGCAGACGGGACAGGTTGGAAACTGAAGCTTTCTTT
>NA|NA|TRBJ1-1|14|TRBV6-5
CASSYPKLTVGAFF
TGTGCCAGCAGTTACCCCAAACTGACAGTGGGAGCTTTCTTT
>NA|NA|TRBJ2-7|14|TRBV23-1
CASSLDCDPDEQYF
TGCGCCAGCAGTCTGGACTGCGACCCGGACGAGCAGTACTTC
>NA|NA|TRBJ1-1|13|TRBV11-3
CASSFSAGTEAFF
TGTGCCAGCAGCTTCTCGGCGGGCACTGAAGCTTTCTTT
>TRBD1|NA|TRBJ2-1|15|TRBV7-2
CASSSGTGTYNEQFF
TGTGCCAGCAGCTCCGGGACAGGGACCTACAATGAGCAGTTCTTC